This TCR beta chain was sequenced during a study of cytomegalovirus exposure and HLA in healthy donors. Study in general: An earlier analysis identified 117 million unique TCR beta sequences in about 179 million T cells. Overall study results and limits: An ancestry cluster, one associated with Asian ancestry, reportedly showed fewer N-insertions than the approximately 670-donor mean in a later analysis. Specificity of a few CMV-associated chains for CMV antigens was verified in vitro. In a later analysis, parvovirus B19, influenza, CMV and Epstein-Barr virus appeared linked to several top co-occurrence clusters.

Primers: 60 Vbeta forward and 13 Jbeta reverse. Assay: immunoSEQ multiplex PCR; the TCRdb copy retains only in-frame clones and omits some. Among over 85,000 clones listed, about two thirds were seen once. This clone was seen a handful of times. Its antigen remains unknown. Per germline, CDR1 MRHNA and CDR2 SNTAGT. The CDR3 loop spans 16 amino acids. V shed 6 bases, J shed 4 bases, and the junction held 15 bases outside the gene matches. The chain carries TRBV6-4 and TRBJ2-7; 7 bases fit TRBD2. This receptor was taken from a female donor in good health and CMV-seronegative. Material for sequencing was PBMCs. CDR3: CASSPSGERAVYEQYF. The DNA for the CDR3 is TGTGCCAGCAGCCCTAGCGGTGAGAGAGCTGTATACGAGCAGTACTTC.